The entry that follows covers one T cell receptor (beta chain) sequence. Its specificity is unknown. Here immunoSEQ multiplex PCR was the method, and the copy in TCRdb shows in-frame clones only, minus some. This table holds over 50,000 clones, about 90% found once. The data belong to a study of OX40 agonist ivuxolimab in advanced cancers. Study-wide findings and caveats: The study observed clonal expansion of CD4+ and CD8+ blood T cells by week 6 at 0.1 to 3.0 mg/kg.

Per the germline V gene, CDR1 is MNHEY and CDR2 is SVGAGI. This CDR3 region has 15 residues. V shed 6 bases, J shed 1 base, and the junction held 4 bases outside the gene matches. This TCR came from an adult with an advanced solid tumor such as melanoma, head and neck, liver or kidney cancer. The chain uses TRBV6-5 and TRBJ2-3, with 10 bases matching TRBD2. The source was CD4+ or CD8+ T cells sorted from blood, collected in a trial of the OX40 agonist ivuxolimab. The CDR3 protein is CASSQGLARTDTQYF. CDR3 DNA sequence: TGTGCCAGCAGCCAGGGACTAGCGCGCACAGATACGCAGTATTTT.